The 9 T cell receptor beta chains below come from one sample, sequenced in a study of OX40 agonist ivuxolimab in advanced cancers. TCRdb's table, derived via immunoSEQ multiplex PCR, lists solely in-frame clones and lacks some. There are approximately 28,000 clones in the sample; approximately 91% occur only once, and less than 25% lies in the top ten. The source was CD4+ or CD8+ T cells sorted from blood, collected in a trial of the OX40 agonist ivuxolimab. The source of these receptors is an adult with an advanced solid tumor such as melanoma, head and neck, liver or kidney cancer.

The chain has TRBV7-9 and TRBJ1-1; D may be TRBD1 (5 bases). The germline CDR1 and CDR2 sequences are SEHNR and FQNEAQ (reference sequence). Trimming left V 10 bases short and J 4 bases short, with 19 bases between. The CDR3 consists of 14 residues. The CDR3 DNA sequence: TGTGCCACTCGCGGTGGGGGGGACTTCACTGAAGCTTTCTTT. Translation gives CATRGGGDFTEAFF.

The V and J genes are TRBV9 and TRBJ1-2; D remains unclear. V shed 0 bases and J shed 1 base, with 16 bases lying between them. Germline CDR1 SGDLS, CDR2 YYNGEE. This CDR3 is 17 amino acids long. CDR3 sequence: CASSVESGPIDNYGYTF. DNA of the CDR3: TGTGCCAGCAGCGTAGAGTCAGGACCCATTGATAACTATGGCTACACCTTC.

This chain links TRBV4-1 with TRBJ1-1; D remains unclear. The germline CDR1 and CDR2 sequences are MGHRA and YSYEKL. Trimming removed 1 base from V and 2 bases from J, with 5 bases in between. The CDR3 sequence is 13 residues long. The CDR3, as DNA: TGCGCCAGCAGCCAAGGGAGTAACACTGAAGCTTTCTTT. Amino acid sequence: CASSQGSNTEAFF.

This chain connects TRBV7-8 to TRBJ1-2, with D possibly being TRBD1 (5 bases). The CDR3 has 18 residues. Germline V gives CDR1 SGHVS, CDR2 FQNEAQ. V lost 5 bases and J lost 8, with 30 bases in between. CDR3: CASSPRGGRGDMARGYTF. The CDR3 DNA reads TGTGCCAGCAGCCCGCGTGGGGGGAGGGGAGATATGGCTCGCGGCTACACCTTC. Drawing the rest from reference TRBV7-8 and TRBJ1-2, the complete variable domain is GAGVSQSPRYKVAKRGQDVALRCDPISGHVSLFWYQQALGQGPEFLTYFQNEAQLDKSGLPSDRFFAERPEGSVSTLKIQRTQQEDSAVYLCASSPRGGRGDMARGYTFGSGTRLTVV.

In DNA, the CDR3 is TGCGCCAGCAGCTTGAACAGGGTAGGCTACAATGAGCAGTTCTTC. It encodes CASSLNRVGYNEQFF. The chain couples TRBV5-1 to TRBJ2-1, with D possibly being TRBD1 (6 bases). This CDR3 is built from 15 residues. V gave up 1 base and J gave up 3 bases, with 11 bases separating them. Germline V gene sequence: CDR1 SGHRS, CDR2 YFSETQ.

This clone has just a few counts. Distinct nucleotide sequences in the sample also encode this CDR3. The chain uses TRBV9 and TRBJ1-4; the D is unclear. V lost 2 bases, J lost 8 bases, and 10 bases lay in between. The CDR3 has 13 residues. Germline CDR1 reads SGDLS; CDR2 reads YYNGEE. The CDR3 coding sequence is TGTGCCAGCAGCGTCTCGGGTGGGGAAAAACTGTTTTTT. Encoded protein: CASSVSGGEKLFF.

The DNA of the CDR3 is TGCGCCAGCAGCTCCCGACAGGGAATATCTTTCTACGAGCAGTACTTC. It translates to CASSSRQGISFYEQYF. V usage is TRBV5-1 and J usage is TRBJ2-7; TRBD1 agrees at 7 bases. V lost 3 bases, J lost 3 bases, and 12 bases stayed unmatched. This CDR3 is 16 amino acids long. CDR1 is SGHRS, CDR2 YFSETQ, per germline.

Only one count was recorded for this clone. The rearrangement uses TRBV4-3 and TRBJ1-4; 7 bases line up with TRBD1. The germline CDR1 and CDR2 sequences are LGHNA and YSLEER. V was clipped by 4 bases and J by 8 bases; unmatched bases: 7. The CDR3 consists of 14 residues. CDR3 sequence (DNA): TGCGCCAGCAGCCCGACAGGGCTGGGGGAAAAACTGTTTTTT. The encoded protein is CASSPTGLGEKLFF.

The V call is TRBV7-6, the J call TRBJ2-1; 11 positions agree with TRBD2. CDR1 is SGHVS, CDR2 FNYEAQ, per germline. The J segment lost 8 bases and the V segment lost 5 bases, leaving 5 bases of the junction unmatched. CDR3 size: 14 residues. The CDR3 spells CASSKLAGEDEQFF. CDR3 sequence (DNA): TGTGCCAGCAGCAAACTAGCGGGAGAAGATGAGCAGTTCTTC.